This T cell receptor beta chain was recovered during a study of cytomegalovirus exposure and HLA in healthy donors. Whole-study context: Both the roughly 120 validation repertoires and the roughly 700 first-cohort repertoires used the same platform, as reported by a later analysis. Study-wide findings and caveats: The study recorded 160 or so TCR beta chains that were cytomegalovirus-associated. First-cohort TCR clusters tended to co-occur in the roughly 130 validation repertoires, a later analysis found. Reportedly, cytomegalovirus status was diagnosed with high sensitivity and specificity.

Per the germline V gene, CDR1 is LGHNT and CDR2 is FRNRAP. The ends lost 1 base at V and 6 bases at J; junction bases unmatched: 6. This CDR3 comprises 15 residues. Assay: immunoSEQ multiplex PCR; the TCRdb copy retains only in-frame clones and omits some. The sample lists about 200,000 clones, roughly 82% occurring once. Points on this clone: The antigen remains unidentified.

The chain employs TRBV12-5 and TRBJ2-1; 7 positions agree with TRBD2. The sequence derives from a woman under 30 in good health and CMV-seronegative. Sequenced input: PBMCs. CDR3 bases: TGTGCTAGTGGTTTGGCAGAAACTAGCGCCAATGAGCAGTTCTTC. Translation: CASGLAETSANEQFF.